A single sample gave rise to the 32 T cell receptor beta chains below, sequenced in a study of cytomegalovirus exposure and HLA in healthy donors. Primers: 60 Vbeta forward and 13 Jbeta reverse. The method was immunoSEQ multiplex PCR; TCRdb's version includes in-frame clones alone and lacks a portion of them. The sample has fewer than 150,000 clones, around 75% seen once. Sequences were obtained from PBMCs. The receptors were sampled from a female donor in good health and CMV-seronegative.

This chain connects TRBV7-2 to TRBJ2-7; D perhaps matches TRBD2 (5 bases). Germline loops: CDR1 SGHTA, CDR2 FQGNSA. V shed 1 base and J shed 9 bases, with 16 bases lying between them. The CDR3 loop spans 14 amino acids. This CDR3 reads CASSLGLGGGRQYF. The CDR3 coding sequence is TGTGCCAGCAGCTTAGGGCTAGGAGGCGGGCGGCAGTACTTC.

This sequence joins TRBV6-1 and TRBJ2-7, with 7 bases lining up with TRBD1. Germline loops: CDR1 MNHNS, CDR2 SASEGT. The CDR3 length is 14 residues. With V trimmed by 0 bases and J by 5 bases, 4 bases remained unmatched. The CDR3 is CASSEAVTGNEQYF. The DNA of the CDR3 is TGTGCCAGCAGTGAAGCCGTGACAGGGAACGAGCAGTACTTC.

This chain joins TRBV5-1 and TRBJ1-1, with TRBD1 matching over 8 bases. CDR3 length: 16 amino acids. Looked up from germline, CDR1 is SGHRS and CDR2 is YFSETQ. V was pared by 0 bases and J by 2 bases, with 6 bases of the junction left unmatched. CDR3 protein: CASSLGTGRANTEAFF. In nucleotides, the CDR3 is TGCGCCAGCAGCTTGGGGACAGGGAGGGCCAACACTGAAGCTTTCTTT.

This chain uses TRBV2 with TRBJ1-5; no firm D call. V lost 8 bases and J 7 bases, leaving 12 bases between the germline ends. This CDR3 is 12 amino acids long. Germline V gene lookup returns CDR1 SNHLY and CDR2 FYNNEI. The DNA for the CDR3 is TGTGCCAGCGGCCTGGCGGGGCAGCCCCAGCATTTT. This sequence encodes CASGLAGQPQHF.

This chain connects TRBV5-1 to TRBJ1-2; possible D gene TRBD1, 5 bases. The V end was cut by 0 bases, the J end by 4 bases, with 13 bases between. The CDR3 sequence is 15 residues long. Germline loops: CDR1 SGHRS, CDR2 YFSETQ. CDR3 amino acids: CASSLDGTIGYGYTF. In nucleotides, the CDR3 is TGCGCCAGCAGCTTGGACGGGACTATAGGCTATGGCTACACCTTC. Complete variable domain (other parts from reference TRBV5-1 and TRBJ1-2): KAGVTQTPRYLIKTRGQQVTLSCSPISGHRSVSWYQQTPGQGLQFLFEYFSETQRNKGNFPGRFSGRQFSNSRSEMNVSTLELGDSALYLCASSLDGTIGYGYTFGSGTRLTVV.

The V call is TRBV5-1, the J call TRBJ2-1; D possibly corresponds to TRBD1 (5 bases). The CDR3 is 14 amino acids. Trimming shortened V by 2 bases and J by 5 bases, and 11 bases separated the two germline ends. Germline lookup yields CDR1 SGHRS and CDR2 YFSETQ. The chain's CDR3 is CASSFQGTDNEQFF. CDR3 DNA sequence: TGCGCCAGCAGCTTTCAGGGCACGGACAATGAGCAGTTCTTC.

The CDR3 DNA reads as TGCGCCAGCAGGCTAACTAGCCGATCCACAGATACGCAGTATTTT. Amino acid sequence: CASRLTSRSTDTQYF. This chain links TRBV4-1 with TRBJ2-3, with D possibly TRBD2 on 6 matching bases. This CDR3 is built from 15 residues. The germline V and J ends were trimmed by 6 bases and 2 bases, with 15 bases remaining between them. Germline CDR1 and CDR2: MGHRA and YSYEKL.

This clone is medium-sized by share. This chain links TRBV14 with TRBJ2-7; D possibly corresponds to TRBD1 (5 bases). The V and J ends lost 0 bases and 3 bases respectively, with 12 bases between them. The germline V gene has CDR1 SGHDN and CDR2 FVKESK. The CDR3 consists of 15 residues. In DNA, the CDR3 is TGTGCCAGCAGCCAAGATGGACACGAGAGCTACGAGCAGTACTTC. Protein product: CASSQDGHESYEQYF.

This clone was detected once. The chain is built from TRBV27 and TRBJ1-1, with D possibly TRBD1 on 6 matching bases. This CDR3 region has 18 residues. With 0 bases removed from V and 1 base from J, the gap between germline ends came to 18 bases. Germline values: CDR1 MNHEY, CDR2 SMNVEV (reference sequence). The CDR3 DNA sequence: TGTGCCAGCAGTTTATCGACTGGTGGGGGCATCTGGAACACTGAAGCTTTCTTT. It is translated as CASSLSTGGGIWNTEAFF.

The rearrangement uses TRBV28 and TRBJ1-5, with D possibly matching TRBD1 (5 bases). The length of the CDR3 is 12 residues. Trimming cost V 4 bases and J 7 bases, with 8 bases left between them. Germline CDR1 reads MDHEN; CDR2 reads SYDVKM. Written as DNA, the CDR3 is TGTGCCAGCAGTTGGGGCGAACAGCCCCAGCATTTT. Translation: CASSWGEQPQHF.

V is TRBV7-2 and J is TRBJ1-4; 7 nucleotides align to TRBD1. The CDR3 has 17 residues. Germline CDR1 is SGHTA and CDR2 is FQGNSA. V trimming: 0 bases; J trimming: 2 bases; junction bases outside the gene matches: 6. CDR3 in amino acids: CASSLARGRGTNEKLFF. The DNA for the CDR3 is TGTGCCAGCAGCTTAGCAAGGGGGCGAGGCACTAATGAAAAACTGTTTTTT.

The V and J genes are TRBV7-9 and TRBJ2-2; 9 bases fit TRBD1. The CDR3 extends over 16 amino acids. In germline, CDR1 is SEHNR, CDR2 FQNEAQ (reference sequence). J gave up 0 bases and V 7 bases, and 6 bases lay outside the gene matches. CDR3 amino acids: CASNWDRAANTGELFF. CDR3 nucleotide sequence: TGTGCCAGCAACTGGGACAGGGCCGCGAACACCGGGGAGCTGTTTTTT.

A remark on this clone: The sample holds other DNA sequences that translate to the same CDR3. J is TRBJ1-5 and V is TRBV27, with D possibly being TRBD1 (5 bases). With 2 bases removed from V and 0 bases from J, the gap between germline ends came to 5 bases. This CDR3 comprises 14 residues. Germline CDR1 and CDR2: MNHEY and SMNVEV (reference sequence). CDR3 loop: CASSLRGSNQPQHF. For the CDR3, the DNA is TGTGCCAGCAGTTTAAGGGGTAGCAATCAGCCCCAGCATTTT.

The chain joins TRBV9 to TRBJ2-7; 9 bases map to TRBD1. The germline CDR1 and CDR2 sequences are SGDLS and YYNGEE. This CDR3 contains 14 residues. V gave up 3 bases and J gave up 4 bases; unmatched junction bases: 5. CDR3 DNA sequence: TGTGCCAGCAGCGCCCGGGACAGGGAATACGAGCAGTACTTC. It translates to CASSARDREYEQYF.

The CDR3 bases are TGTGCCAGTAGTATTGGACAGAACACTGAAGCTTTCTTT. This gives the protein CASSIGQNTEAFF. V is TRBV19 and J is TRBJ1-1; D might be TRBD1 (5 bases). The CDR3 length is 13 residues. Trimming took 3 bases from V and 1 from J, leaving 6 bases between them. Germline CDR1 LNHDA, CDR2 SQIVND (reference sequence).

The chain links TRBV6-5 to TRBJ2-2; unclear D gene. With 6 bases removed from V and 1 base from J, the gap between germline ends came to 9 bases. Germline V lookup: CDR1 MNHEY, CDR2 SVGAGI. The CDR3 contains 14 residues. The CDR3 loop is CASSQTLNTGELFF. Written as DNA, the CDR3 is TGTGCCAGCAGCCAGACACTGAACACCGGGGAGCTGTTTTTT.

This chain links TRBV30 with TRBJ2-2; 9 bases agree with TRBD2. Germline-derived CDR1 and CDR2 are GTSNPN and SVGIG (reference sequence). CDR3 length: 17 residues. Trimming cost V 2 bases and J 4 bases; bases outside gene matches: 11. In DNA, the CDR3 is TGTGCCTGGAGTATGAAGCGGGAGGATCTTGGCACCGGGGAGCTGTTTTTT. Protein product: CAWSMKREDLGTGELFF.

The chain recombines TRBV9 with TRBJ1-1; tentative D call: TRBD1 (6 bases). The CDR3 is made up of 13 amino acids. CDR1 is SGDLS and CDR2 is YYNGEE in the germline V gene. V gave up 6 bases and J gave up 3 bases, with 12 bases separating them. CDR3 sequence: CASTLGGDTEAFF. For the CDR3, the DNA is TGTGCCAGCACCTTAGGGGGGGACACTGAAGCTTTCTTT.

The chain has TRBV7-2 and TRBJ2-7; 10 bases are shared with TRBD2. V gave up 0 bases and J gave up 6 bases; unmatched junction bases: 5. There are 15 residues in the CDR3. The germline V gene has CDR1 SGHTA and CDR2 FQGNSA. For the CDR3, the DNA is TGTGCCAGCAGCTTAGCGCCTACTAGCGGGACCGAGCAGTACTTC. Its translation is CASSLAPTSGTEQYF.

V gene TRBV7-9 combines with J gene TRBJ1-1, with D perhaps TRBD1 (5 bases). The CDR3 loop spans 12 amino acids. V lost 1 base, J lost 12 bases, and 12 bases lay in between. Germline V lookup: CDR1 SEHNR, CDR2 FQNEAQ (reference sequence). The CDR3 reads CASSLGQSRSFF. DNA for the CDR3: TGTGCCAGCAGCTTAGGACAGAGTCGGTCTTTCTTT. Full variable domain (outside the CDR3, taken from reference TRBV7-9 and TRBJ1-1): DTGVSQNPRHKITKRGQNVTFRCDPISEHNRLYWYRQTLGQGPEFLTYFQNEAQLEKSRLLSDRFSAERPKGSFSTLEIQRTEQGDSAMYLCASSLGQSRSFFGQGTRLTVV.

The chain couples TRBV18 to TRBJ1-2; 7 positions match TRBD1. The CDR3 consists of 15 residues. With 4 bases clipped from V and 4 bases from J, the junction kept 9 bases outside the gene matches. Germline V CDR1 and CDR2: KGHSH, LQKENI. The CDR3 sequence: CASSLLDREIYGYTF. The DNA for the CDR3 is TGTGCCAGCTCACTCCTCGACAGGGAGATCTATGGCTACACCTTC.

CDR3 bases: TGTGCCAGCAGCTTGTATGGGCAGGGCACTGAAGCTTTCTTT. Protein sequence: CASSLYGQGTEAFF. V usage is TRBV5-4 and J usage is TRBJ1-1, with a possible D match to TRBD1 (5 bases). Germline lookup yields CDR1 SGHNT and CDR2 YYREEE (reference sequence). V was pared by 1 base and J by 4 bases, with 11 bases between. This CDR3 comprises 14 residues.

Here the CDR3 reads CAISDSGNYGYTF. DNA of the CDR3: TGTGCCATCAGTGATTCAGGGAACTATGGCTACACCTTC. The chain recombines TRBV10-3 with TRBJ1-2, with a tentative D call TRBD1 (5 bases). The CDR3 has 13 residues. The V gene lost 3 bases and the J gene lost 2 bases, with 7 bases spanning the gap. CDR1 and CDR2 (germline): ENHRY, SYGVKD.

The chain has TRBV29-1 and TRBJ2-3; 9 bases are a match to TRBD2. Germline-derived CDR1 and CDR2 are SQVTM and ANQGSEA. The CDR3 is 11 residues long. V gave up 6 bases and J gave up 13 bases; unmatched junction bases: 8. CDR3 sequence reads: CSVSTSGWEYF. CDR3 DNA: TGCAGCGTCTCCACTAGCGGGTGGGAGTATTTT.

The V call is TRBV7-2, the J call TRBJ1-2; 8 bases match TRBD1. Germline CDR1 SGHTA, CDR2 FQGNSA. The CDR3 loop spans 14 amino acids. Trimming at V came to 7 bases and at J to 7 bases, leaving 11 bases not matched to a gene. The CDR3 DNA reads TGTGCCAGCACCCCCGCGGACAGGGTGTTTGGCTACACCTTC. Protein product: CASTPADRVFGYTF.

Details on this clone: The germline gene is not matched at one end of the junction; a read error may be the cause. The chain has TRBV27 and TRBJ1-1, with 12 bases matching TRBD1. Germline CDR1 reads MNHEY; CDR2 reads SMNVEV (reference sequence). The CDR3 totals 14 residues. Here the CDR3 DNA reads TGTGCCAGCAGTTTATCGGGGGACAGGGGGCCTAGGGACTTT. Its protein is CASSLSGDRGPRDF.

The J gene is TRBJ2-7, the V gene TRBV5-1, with D hard to call. Germline CDR1 SGHRS, CDR2 YFSETQ. CDR3 length: 12 residues. Trimming pared 5 bases from V and 0 bases from J, leaving 6 bases between. CDR3 coding DNA: TGCGCCAGCAGTCTCAGCTCCTACGAGCAGTACTTC. Translated, it gives CASSLSSYEQYF.

The J gene is TRBJ2-2, the V gene TRBV6-1; 13 nucleotides align to TRBD2. Trimming at V came to 5 bases and at J to 4 bases, leaving 1 base not matched to a gene. Per the germline V gene, CDR1 is MNHNS and CDR2 is SASEGT. CDR3 size: 15 residues. The CDR3 DNA sequence: TGTGCCAGCAGTAGGACTAGCGGGAGCACCGGGGAGCTGTTTTTT. Protein: CASSRTSGSTGELFF.

The chain has TRBV5-1 and TRBJ2-1, with TRBD2 as a possible D gene (7 bases). Trimming stripped 4 bases from V and 8 bases from J, with 19 bases between. Germline V gives CDR1 SGHRS, CDR2 YFSETQ. The CDR3 runs 15 residues. CDR3 DNA sequence: TGCGCCAGCAGCCCCCCAGGGAGGGGGGGTGATGAGCAGTTCTTC. Protein product: CASSPPGRGGDEQFF.

V usage is TRBV28 and J usage is TRBJ2-5, with D possibly matching TRBD1 (5 bases). Germline V gene lookup returns CDR1 MDHEN and CDR2 SYDVKM. V lost 5 bases, J lost 2 bases, and 18 bases lay in between. The CDR3 has 16 amino acids. The CDR3 DNA reads TGTGCCAGCAGTCCCCCGCCTGGAAGGGGTCAAGAGACCCAGTACTTC. It translates to CASSPPPGRGQETQYF.

This chain links TRBV5-6 with TRBJ2-3; perhaps TRBD2 as D (6 bases). The length of the CDR3 is 18 residues. V was trimmed by 0 bases and J by 3 bases, leaving 20 bases between them. CDR1 is SGHDT, CDR2 YYEEEE, per germline. The CDR3, as DNA: TGTGCCAGCAGCTTGGTTGGTGAAACGGGAGAGGGGACAGATACGCAGTATTTT. It codes for CASSLVGETGEGTDTQYF.

This chain connects TRBV7-2 to TRBJ1-1; 9 nucleotides align to TRBD1. The CDR3 extends over 14 amino acids. Unmatched junction bases numbered 6, after V lost 0 bases and J lost 10 bases. Per the germline V gene, CDR1 is SGHTA and CDR2 is FQGNSA. The CDR3 sequence: CASSLATGGMGAFF. The CDR3 DNA reads TGTGCCAGCAGCTTAGCCACAGGGGGCATGGGAGCTTTCTTT.